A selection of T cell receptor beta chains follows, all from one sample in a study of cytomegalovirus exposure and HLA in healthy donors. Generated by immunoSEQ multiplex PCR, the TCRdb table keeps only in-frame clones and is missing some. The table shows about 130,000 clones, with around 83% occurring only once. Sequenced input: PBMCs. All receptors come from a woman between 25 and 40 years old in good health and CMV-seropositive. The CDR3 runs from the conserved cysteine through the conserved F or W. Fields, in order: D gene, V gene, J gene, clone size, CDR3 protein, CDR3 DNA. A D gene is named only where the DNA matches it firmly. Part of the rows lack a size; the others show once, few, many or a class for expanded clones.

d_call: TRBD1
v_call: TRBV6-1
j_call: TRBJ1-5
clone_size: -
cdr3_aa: CASIEGAEGQPQHF
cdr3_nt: TGTGCCAGCATAGAGGGGGCGGAAGGGCAGCCCCAGCATTTT

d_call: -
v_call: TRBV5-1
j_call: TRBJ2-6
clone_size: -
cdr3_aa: CASSSGGLSGANVLTF
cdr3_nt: TGCGCCAGCAGCTCAGGTGGGTTATCTGGGGCCAACGTCCTGACTTTC

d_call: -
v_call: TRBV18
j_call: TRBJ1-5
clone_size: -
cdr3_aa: CASSPSEGEPQHF
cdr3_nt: TGTGCCAGCTCACCAAGTGAAGGAGAGCCCCAGCATTTT

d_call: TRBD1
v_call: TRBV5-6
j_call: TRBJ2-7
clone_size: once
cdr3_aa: CASRAGTGLNEQYF
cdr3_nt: TGTGCCAGCAGGGCCGGGACAGGGTTAAACGAGCAGTACTTC

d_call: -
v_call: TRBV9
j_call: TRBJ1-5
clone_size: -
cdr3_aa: CASSVGGGAGGPQHF
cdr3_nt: TGTGCCAGCAGCGTAGGGGGAGGGGCGGGGGGGCCCCAGCATTTT

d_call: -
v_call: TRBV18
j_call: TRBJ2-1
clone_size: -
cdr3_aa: CASSPPTSYNEGQFF
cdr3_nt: TGTGCCAGCTCACCCCCGACCTCGTACAATGAGGGGCAGTTCTTC

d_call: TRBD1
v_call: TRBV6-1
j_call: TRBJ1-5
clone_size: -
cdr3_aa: CASSGDRGPGEPQHF
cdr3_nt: TGTGCCAGCAGTGGAGACAGGGGGCCGGGAGAGCCCCAGCATTTT

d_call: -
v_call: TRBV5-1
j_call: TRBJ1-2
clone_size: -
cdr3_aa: CASSLGGEVGYGYTF
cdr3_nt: TGCGCCAGCAGCTTGGGAGGGGAGGTCGGCTATGGCTACACCTTC

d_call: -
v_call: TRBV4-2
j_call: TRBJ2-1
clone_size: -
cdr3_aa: CASSPPAGRVTYNEQFF
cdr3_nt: TGTGCCAGCAGCCCCCCTGCGGGAAGGGTGACCTACAATGAGCAGTTCTTC

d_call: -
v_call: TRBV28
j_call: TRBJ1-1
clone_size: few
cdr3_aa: CASSPLQGYSEAFF
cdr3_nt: TGTGCCAGCAGTCCCCTACAGGGCTACTCGGAAGCTTTCTTT

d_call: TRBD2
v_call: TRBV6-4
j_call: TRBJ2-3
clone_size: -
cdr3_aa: CASSDSSGGPDTQYF
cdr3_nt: TGTGCCAGCAGTGACTCTTCGGGAGGGCCAGATACGCAGTATTTT

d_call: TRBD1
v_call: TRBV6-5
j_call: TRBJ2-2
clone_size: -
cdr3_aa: CASCGQGNGGELFF
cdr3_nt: TGTGCCAGCTGTGGACAGGGGAATGGCGGGGAGCTGTTTTTT

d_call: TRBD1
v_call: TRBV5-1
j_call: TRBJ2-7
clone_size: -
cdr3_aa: CASSSVTGVLGYEQYF
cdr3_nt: TGCGCCAGCAGCTCGGTTACAGGGGTTTTGGGCTACGAGCAGTACTTC

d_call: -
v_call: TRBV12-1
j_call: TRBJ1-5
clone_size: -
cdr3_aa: CASSLQGDNQPQHF
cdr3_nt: TGTGCCAGCAGCTTACAGGGGGACAATCAGCCCCAGCATTTT

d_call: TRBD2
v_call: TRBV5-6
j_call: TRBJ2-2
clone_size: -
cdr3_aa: CASSSAFLADGPYTGELFF
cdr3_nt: TGTGCCAGCAGCTCGGCCTTTCTAGCGGACGGACCCTACACCGGGGAGCTGTTTTTT

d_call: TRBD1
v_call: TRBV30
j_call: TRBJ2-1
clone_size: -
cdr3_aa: CACQGVTSSPNEQFF
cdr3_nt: TGTGCCTGCCAGGGGGTAACCTCCTCTCCCAATGAGCAGTTCTTC

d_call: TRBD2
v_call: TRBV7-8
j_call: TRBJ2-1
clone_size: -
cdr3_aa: CASSPGLAFNEQFF
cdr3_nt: TGTGCCAGCAGCCCCGGACTAGCGTTCAATGAGCAGTTCTTC

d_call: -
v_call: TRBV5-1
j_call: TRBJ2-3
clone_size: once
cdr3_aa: CASSLSPQGITDTQYF
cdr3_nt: TGCGCCAGCAGCTTGTCGCCACAGGGAATCACAGATACGCAGTATTTT

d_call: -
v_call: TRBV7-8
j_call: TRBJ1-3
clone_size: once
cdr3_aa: CASSFDRLSGNTIYF
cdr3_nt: TGTGCCAGCAGCTTTGACAGGCTCTCTGGAAACACCATATATTTT

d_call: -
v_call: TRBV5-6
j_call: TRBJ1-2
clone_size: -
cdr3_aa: CASSLASPYGYTF
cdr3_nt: TGTGCCAGCAGCTTGGCTTCCCCCTATGGCTACACCTTC

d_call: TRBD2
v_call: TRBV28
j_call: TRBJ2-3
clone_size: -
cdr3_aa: CASSPGLAASTDTQYF
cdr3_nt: TGTGCCAGCAGTCCCGGACTAGCGGCTAGCACAGATACGCAGTATTTT

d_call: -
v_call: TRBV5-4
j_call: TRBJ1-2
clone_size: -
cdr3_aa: CASSLGTALINYGYTF
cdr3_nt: TGTGCCAGCAGCTTGGGGACAGCCCTCATTAACTATGGCTACACCTTC

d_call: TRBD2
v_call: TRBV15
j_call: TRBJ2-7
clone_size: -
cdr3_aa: CATSRDTGGPEQYF
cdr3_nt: TGTGCCACCAGCAGAGATACGGGGGGGCCCGAGCAGTACTTC

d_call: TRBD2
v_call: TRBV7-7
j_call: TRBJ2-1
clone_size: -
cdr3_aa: CASSPTSEAYNEQFF
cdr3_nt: TGTGCCAGCAGCCCTACTAGCGAGGCCTACAATGAGCAGTTCTTC

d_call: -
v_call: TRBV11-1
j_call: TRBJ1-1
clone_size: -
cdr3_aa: CASSSRGRTEAFF
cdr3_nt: TGTGCCAGCAGCTCCCGAGGCCGTACTGAAGCTTTCTTT

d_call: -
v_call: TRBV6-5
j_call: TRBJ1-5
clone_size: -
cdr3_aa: CASSPQSNQPQHF
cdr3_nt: TGTGCCAGCAGTCCACAGTCAAATCAGCCCCAGCATTTT

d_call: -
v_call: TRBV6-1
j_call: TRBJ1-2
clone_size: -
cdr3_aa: CAMRRDSIYGYTF
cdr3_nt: TGTGCCATGCGCAGAGACTCCATCTATGGCTACACCTTC

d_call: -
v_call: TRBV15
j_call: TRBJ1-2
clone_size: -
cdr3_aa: CATSGGSYGYTF
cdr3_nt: TGTGCCACCAGTGGCGGGAGCTATGGCTACACCTTC

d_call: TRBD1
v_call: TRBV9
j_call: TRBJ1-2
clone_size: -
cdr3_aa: CASSGGGTNYGYTF
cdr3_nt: TGTGCCAGCAGCGGAGGGGGCACCAACTATGGCTACACCTTC

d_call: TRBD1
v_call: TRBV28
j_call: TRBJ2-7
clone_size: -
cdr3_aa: CASSLWDRATYEQYF
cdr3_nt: TGTGCCAGCAGTTTATGGGACAGGGCGACCTACGAGCAGTACTTC

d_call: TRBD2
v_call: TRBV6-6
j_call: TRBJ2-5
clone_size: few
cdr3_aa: CASSFSGSQETQYF
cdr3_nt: TGTGCCAGCAGCTTTAGCGGGTCCCAAGAGACCCAGTACTTC

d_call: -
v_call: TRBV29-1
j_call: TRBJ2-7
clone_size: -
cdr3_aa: CSAGDSSYEQYF
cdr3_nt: TGCAGCGCCGGTGACAGCTCCTACGAGCAGTACTTC